This T cell receptor beta chain was identified during a study of regulatory T cells in long-lasting Graves disease. This clonotype was counted ten times or more. The V end lost 0 bases, the J end lost 4 bases, and 18 bases lay between the germline ends. The CDR3 has 17 amino acids. The time point denotes: newly diagnosed GD, antithyroid drugs for less than 3 months. PBMC-derived RNA was used for the TCR library. Through Arm-PCR of CDR3 regions and iRepertoire HTBI primers, TCR beta libraries were built. TCRdb recomputed calls from the multiplex PCR reads with MiXCR, one row per CDR3 protein. This table has over 500,000 distinct CDR3 sequences, more than 15% appearing once. These data were also reused for a study on T cells in Graves' hyperthyroidism and ophthalmopathy.

The chain combines TRBV12-3 or TRBV12-4 with TRBJ2-5; D possibly corresponds to TRBD1 (5 bases). The source is a man aged 18 to 29 with Graves disease. Sequences were derived from peripheral blood mononuclear cells (PBMCs), sampled at new diagnosis, from a patient treated with antithyroid drugs. The CDR3 DNA is TGTGCCAGCAGTTTAGCGTACAGGACCAACCGAGGAGAGACCCAGTACTTC. Translating it yields CASSLAYRTNRGETQYF.